The next 20 T cell receptor beta chains were all read from a single sample in a study of shared clonotypes between healthy human individuals (TCRdb year 2020). The library was produced with the immunoSEQ multiplex PCR assay. TCRdb took over this immuneACCESS table, retaining in-frame rearrangements with V and J assigned. Such tables are incomplete; in checked studies, under half of the missing clones stem from an unresolved V gene, and the remainder is unexplained. This sample holds roughly 810,000 clones; 90% to 97% were observed only once. The ten largest clones add up to over 0.2% of the sample. For the CD8 naive samples, CD45RO-negative cells were positively selected for CCR7, yielding a CD45RA+CCR7+ population from which TemRA cells were excluded. The specimen sequenced was naive CD8+ T cells sorted from blood. The cell subset or site label corresponds to: CD45RA+CCR7+. These receptors originate from a man between 25 and 39 years old in good health.

V is TRBV27 and J is TRBJ2-7; possible D gene TRBD2, 5 bases. The V gene's germline CDR1 is MNHEY and CDR2 SMNVEV (reference sequence). This CDR3 comprises 14 residues. V was shortened by 2 bases and J by 5 bases, with 13 bases between the two germline ends. CDR3 protein: CASSLRRGSDEQYF. The CDR3 DNA reads TGTGCCAGCAGTTTAAGACGGGGTTCCGACGAGCAGTACTTC.

The J gene is TRBJ2-7, the V gene TRBV19, with D possibly called TRBD1 or TRBD2 (6 bases each). The V gene lost 5 bases and the J gene lost 5 bases, with 16 bases spanning the gap. Looked up from germline, CDR1 is LNHDA and CDR2 is SQIVND (reference sequence). The CDR3 covers 14 residues. CDR3 amino acids: CASSPPGGWHEQYF. The CDR3 DNA reads TGTGCCAGTAGTCCCCCCGGGGGCTGGCACGAGCAGTACTTC.

This clone has only one observation. The chain joins TRBV13 to TRBJ1-6, with D hard to call. Germline V gives CDR1 PRHDT, CDR2 FYEKMQ (reference sequence). CDR3 length equals 16 residues. Trimming removed 6 bases at V and 5 bases at J, with 17 bases between. CDR3: CASSPRSNIDNSPLHF. CDR3 in DNA: TGTGCCAGCAGTCCCCGCTCAAACATTGATAATTCACCCCTCCACTTT. The entire variable domain, with the rest obtained from reference TRBV13 and TRBJ1-6, is as follows: AAGVIQSPRHLIKEKRETATLKCYPIPRHDTVYWYQQGPGQDPQFLISFYEKMQSDKGSIPDRFSAQQFSDYHSELNMSSLELGDSALYFCASSPRSNIDNSPLHFGNGTRLTVT.

The gene calls are TRBV15 and TRBJ1-5, with TRBD1 matching over 8 bases. CDR3 length equals 15 residues. The germline gives CDR1 LNHNV, CDR2 YYDKDF (reference sequence). Trimming cost V 1 base and J 5 bases; bases outside gene matches: 4. This CDR3 is CATSRGTGWDQPQHF. Here the CDR3 DNA reads TGTGCCACCAGCAGAGGGACAGGGTGGGATCAGCCCCAGCATTTT.

The chain combines TRBV10-3 with TRBJ1-5; 8 bases line up with TRBD1. J lost 11 bases, V lost 4 bases, and 10 bases had no gene match. This CDR3 is 14 amino acids long. Germline values: CDR1 ENHRY, CDR2 SYGVKD. The CDR3 protein is CAISGGTGDGTQHF. The CDR3 nucleotides are TGTGCCATCAGTGGAGGGACAGGCGATGGGACCCAGCATTTT.

This chain links TRBV6-5 with TRBJ2-1, with a weak D call TRBD2 (6 bases). The ends were cut back, 0 bases at V and 7 bases at J, with 10 bases in the middle. Germline CDR1 reads MNHEY; CDR2 reads SVGAGI. The length of the CDR3 is 14 residues. The CDR3 loop reads CASSYSKAGNEQFF. The CDR3, as DNA: TGTGCCAGCAGTTACTCGAAGGCGGGGAATGAGCAGTTCTTC.

The CDR3 is CASSRGEGYEQYF. The CDR3 DNA follows: TGTGCCAGCAGTCGCGGGGAGGGCTACGAGCAGTACTTC. The chain is built from TRBV27 and TRBJ2-7; 7 bases line up with TRBD2. The CDR3 length is 13 residues. Trimming took 5 bases from V and 3 from J; bases not matched to a gene: 4. Looked up from germline, CDR1 is MNHEY and CDR2 is SMNVEV (reference sequence).

V usage is TRBV9 and J usage is TRBJ2-1; TRBD2 agrees at 13 bases. Germline CDR1 is SGDLS and CDR2 is YYNGEE. The V segment lost 0 bases and the J segment 6 bases; nucleotides outside the gene matches: 0. CDR3 length: 15 amino acids. Here the CDR3 DNA reads TGTGCCAGCAGCGTAGGGACTAGCGGGAGCAATGAGCAGTTCTTC. Its protein product is CASSVGTSGSNEQFF.

The chain has TRBV5-1 and TRBJ2-5; no clear D gene. V was clipped by 1 base and J by 2 bases, with 15 bases between them. The CDR3 has 16 residues. The germline V gene encodes CDR1 SGHRS and CDR2 YFSETQ. CDR3 nucleotide sequence: TGCGCCAGCAGCTTGAGTACCCCAGCCCCTCAAGAGACCCAGTACTTC. Its protein is CASSLSTPAPQETQYF.

The chain employs TRBV7-2 and TRBJ1-1; tentative D call: TRBD1 (6 bases). Germline assignment: CDR1 SGHTA and CDR2 FQGNSA. The CDR3 is 15 residues long. V was pared by 1 base and J by 2 bases, with 11 bases between. This chain's CDR3 is CASSLVLGGNTEAFF. CDR3 nucleotide sequence: TGTGCCAGCAGCTTAGTTCTGGGGGGCAACACTGAAGCTTTCTTT.

The V call is TRBV11-2, the J call TRBJ2-7; 13 nucleotides agree with TRBD2. The CDR3 has 19 amino acids. The V segment lost 1 base and the J segment 1 base; nucleotides outside the gene matches: 10. Germline-derived CDR1 and CDR2 are SGHAT and FQNNGV. The CDR3 coding sequence is TGTGCCAGCAGCTTAGCGAGGACTAGCGGGAGAGGGATGTCCTACGAGCAGTACTTC. This gives the protein CASSLARTSGRGMSYEQYF.

J is TRBJ2-7 and V is TRBV7-8, with a tentative D call TRBD1 (5 bases). The germline V gene has CDR1 SGHVS and CDR2 FQNEAQ. Deletions cut 6 bases from V and 0 bases from J, with 12 bases between. This CDR3 comprises 14 residues. For the CDR3, the DNA is TGTGCCAGCAGTTTGGTGGGGCCCTCCTACGAGCAGTACTTC. Protein: CASSLVGPSYEQYF.

This sequence joins TRBV4-3 and TRBJ2-7; perhaps TRBD1 as D (5 bases). The CDR3 spans 17 residues. V lost 4 bases, J lost 2 bases, and 21 bases lay in between. Germline CDR1 and CDR2: LGHNA and YSLEER. The CDR3 protein is CASSLEHSGLATYEQYF. CDR3 coding DNA: TGCGCCAGCAGCCTAGAGCATTCAGGGCTTGCAACCTACGAGCAGTACTTC.

The genes are TRBV25-1 and TRBJ2-1; possibly TRBD2 for D (6 bases). The CDR3 totals 13 residues. Germline V gene lookup returns CDR1 MGHDK and CDR2 SYGVNS. V lost 7 bases and J lost 1, with 8 bases in between. CDR3 in DNA: TGTGCCAGCACCGCGGGATCCTACAATGAGCAGTTCTTC. Its translation: CASTAGSYNEQFF.

CDR3 sequence reads: CASTLQGADQPQHF. DNA for the CDR3: TGTGCCAGCACCCTACAGGGGGCGGATCAGCCCCAGCATTTT. The rearrangement joins TRBV11-1 to TRBJ1-5, with TRBD1 matching 9 bases. The CDR3 sequence is 14 residues long. CDR1 and CDR2 from the germline V gene are SGHAT and FQDESV (reference sequence). The V and J ends lost 7 bases and 5 bases, in that order; junction bases with no gene match: 6. The full variable domain, in which reference TRBV11-1 and TRBJ1-5 provide the parts outside the CDR3, is EAEVAQSPRYKITEKSQAVAFWCDPISGHATLYWYRQILGQGPELLVQFQDESVVDDSQLPKDRFSAERLKGVDSTLKIQPAELGDSAMYLCASTLQGADQPQHFGDGTRLSIL.

The J gene is TRBJ2-1, the V gene TRBV4-2; D might be TRBD1 or TRBD2, each matching 5 bases. V shed 0 bases and J shed 3 bases, with 15 bases lying between them. This CDR3 contains 17 residues. The V gene's germline CDR1 is LGHNA and CDR2 YNFKEQ. The CDR3 DNA reads TGTGCCAGCAGCCAAGAAGCCGGGACGGACATCTACAATGAGCAGTTCTTC. Protein product: CASSQEAGTDIYNEQFF.

The J gene is TRBJ1-1, the V gene TRBV18; 9 bases are a match to TRBD1. With 3 bases clipped from V and 1 base from J, the junction kept 3 bases outside the gene matches. The CDR3 has 15 amino acids. Germline V gives CDR1 KGHSH, CDR2 LQKENI. For the CDR3, the DNA is TGTGCCAGCTCACCTGGGACAGGGAGGAACACTGAAGCTTTCTTT. Its translation is CASSPGTGRNTEAFF.

The chain joins TRBV9 to TRBJ2-1, with TRBD1 matching 9 bases. Germline assignment: CDR1 SGDLS and CDR2 YYNGEE. J lost 1 base, V lost 4 bases, and 6 bases had no gene match. The CDR3 consists of 16 residues. CDR3 region: CASSPEGQGSYNEQFF. CDR3 coding DNA: TGTGCCAGCAGCCCAGAGGGACAGGGTTCCTACAATGAGCAGTTCTTC.

The genes are TRBV29-1 and TRBJ2-7; TRBD1 aligns across 8 bases. After removal of 6 bases from V and 5 bases from J, the junction contained 9 bases not matched to a gene. CDR1 and CDR2 from the germline V gene are SQVTM and ANQGSEA. The CDR3 has 13 amino acids. This chain's CDR3 is CSVGHRGFDEQYF. The CDR3, as DNA: TGCAGCGTGGGGCACAGGGGGTTTGACGAGCAGTACTTC.

V gene TRBV13 combines with J gene TRBJ2-7, with D tentatively TRBD1 (6 bases). The CDR3 is 12 amino acids. Germline V CDR1 and CDR2: PRHDT, FYEKMQ (reference sequence). V dropped 3 bases and J dropped 6 bases, with 9 bases sitting between them. This CDR3 reads CASSLNRAEQYF. The CDR3 bases are TGTGCCAGCAGCTTGAACAGGGCCGAGCAGTACTTC.